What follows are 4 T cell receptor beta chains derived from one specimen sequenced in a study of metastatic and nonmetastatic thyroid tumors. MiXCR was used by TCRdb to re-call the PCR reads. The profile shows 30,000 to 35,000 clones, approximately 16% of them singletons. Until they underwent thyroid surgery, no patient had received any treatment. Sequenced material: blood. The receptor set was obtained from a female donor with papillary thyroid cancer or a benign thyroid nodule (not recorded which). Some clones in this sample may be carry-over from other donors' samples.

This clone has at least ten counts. CDR3 amino acids: CANMRETQYF. The CDR3 bases are TGTGCCAACATGAGGGAGACCCAGTACTTC. The rearrangement links TRBV27 to TRBJ2-5, with no clear D. Trimming pared 10 bases from V and 5 bases from J, leaving 8 bases between. The CDR3 consists of 10 residues. Germline assignment: CDR1 MNHEY and CDR2 SMNVEV (reference sequence).

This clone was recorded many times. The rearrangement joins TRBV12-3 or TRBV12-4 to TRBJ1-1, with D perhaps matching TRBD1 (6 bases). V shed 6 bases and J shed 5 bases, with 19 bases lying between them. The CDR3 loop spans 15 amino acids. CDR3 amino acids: CASRERDTVGTEAFF. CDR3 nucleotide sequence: TGTGCCAGCAGAGAACGGGACACCGTGGGAACTGAAGCTTTCTTT.

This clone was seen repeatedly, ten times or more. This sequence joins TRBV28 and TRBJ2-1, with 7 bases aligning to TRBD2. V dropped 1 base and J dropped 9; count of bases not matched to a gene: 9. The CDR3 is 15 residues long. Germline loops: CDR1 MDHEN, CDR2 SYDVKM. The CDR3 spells CASSLFAREMTEQFF. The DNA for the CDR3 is TGTGCCAGCAGTTTATTTGCGCGGGAGATGACTGAGCAGTTCTTC.

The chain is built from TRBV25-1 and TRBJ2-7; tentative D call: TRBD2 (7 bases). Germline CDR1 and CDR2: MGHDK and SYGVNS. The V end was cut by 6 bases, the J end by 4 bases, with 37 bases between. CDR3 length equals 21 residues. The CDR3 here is CASRHRLGGRDGPGPQYEQYF. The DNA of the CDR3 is TGTGCCAGCAGACACCGTCTCGGGGGGCGGGATGGCCCGGGCCCTCAATACGAGCAGTACTTC.